Listed below are T cell receptor beta chains from one sample, sequenced in a study of shared clonotypes between healthy human individuals. Profiled with immunoSEQ multiplex PCR; TCRdb holds only in-frame clones, not every one. The repertoire holds around 2.3 million clones, with approximately 94% as singletons. Specimen: naive CD4+ T cells sorted from blood. The receptors stem from a man younger than 35 in good health. The CDR3 runs from the conserved cysteine through the conserved F or W. Each record gives: CDR3 protein, CDR3 DNA, J gene, D gene, V gene, clone size. The D gene is left open where the match is weak. The size entry is marked missing in some rows and otherwise reads once, few, many or a size class.

cdr3_aa: CASSLSAGVTAYEQYF
cdr3_nt: TGTGCCAGCAGCCTTAGCGCGGGAGTTACAGCCTACGAGCAGTACTTC
j_call: TRBJ2-7
d_call: TRBD2
v_call: TRBV7-2
clone_size: NA

cdr3_aa: CASTFNTEAFF
cdr3_nt: TGTGCCAGCACTTTCAACACTGAAGCTTTCTTT
j_call: TRBJ1-1
d_call: NA
v_call: TRBV6-1
clone_size: NA

cdr3_aa: CASRPTGLGPGELFF
cdr3_nt: TGTGCCAGTAGGCCCACAGGGTTGGGTCCCGGGGAGCTGTTTTTT
j_call: TRBJ2-2
d_call: NA
v_call: TRBV19
clone_size: once

cdr3_aa: CASSLLVNNEQFF
cdr3_nt: TGTGCCAGCAGCTTGCTTGTTAACAATGAGCAGTTCTTC
j_call: TRBJ2-1
d_call: NA
v_call: TRBV11-2
clone_size: once

cdr3_aa: CASSLVTSGGLYEQYF
cdr3_nt: TGCGCCAGCAGCTTGGTAACTAGCGGGGGGCTCTACGAGCAGTACTTC
j_call: TRBJ2-7
d_call: TRBD2
v_call: TRBV5-1
clone_size: NA

cdr3_aa: CASSQAVGTANYGYTF
cdr3_nt: TGCGCCAGCAGCCAGGCTGTCGGGACAGCTAACTATGGCTACACCTTC
j_call: TRBJ1-2
d_call: TRBD1
v_call: TRBV4-3
clone_size: NA

cdr3_aa: CASSLIALQGTNEQFF
cdr3_nt: TGCGCCAGCAGCTTGATCGCGTTGCAGGGGACTAATGAGCAGTTCTTC
j_call: TRBJ2-1
d_call: NA
v_call: TRBV5-1
clone_size: NA

cdr3_aa: CASSLVQGQETQYF
cdr3_nt: TGTGCCAGCAGCTTAGTCCAGGGGCAAGAGACCCAGTACTTC
j_call: TRBJ2-5
d_call: NA
v_call: TRBV7-9
clone_size: NA

cdr3_aa: CASSLGQGRAFF
cdr3_nt: TGTGCCAGCAGTCTTGGACAGGGGAGGGCTTTCTTT
j_call: TRBJ1-1
d_call: TRBD1
v_call: TRBV6-5
clone_size: NA

cdr3_aa: CASSSTPGQGALGLFF
cdr3_nt: TGCGCCAGCAGCTCGACGCCGGGACAGGGGGCACTCGGACTGTTTTTT
j_call: TRBJ1-4
d_call: TRBD1
v_call: TRBV5-1
clone_size: NA

cdr3_aa: CASSRDPTGQYF
cdr3_nt: TGTGCCAGCAGCCGTGACCCAACCGGGCAGTACTTC
j_call: TRBJ2-7
d_call: NA
v_call: TRBV5-5
clone_size: NA

cdr3_aa: CAVRVESGEKLFF
cdr3_nt: TGTGCAGTGCGGGTGGAGTCTGGTGAAAAACTGTTTTTT
j_call: TRBJ1-4
d_call: NA
v_call: TRBV10-3
clone_size: NA

cdr3_aa: CAWSKDTFYGYTF
cdr3_nt: TGTGCCTGGAGCAAAGACACCTTCTATGGCTACACCTTC
j_call: TRBJ1-2
d_call: NA
v_call: TRBV30
clone_size: NA

cdr3_aa: CASSSIPGMTDQPQHF
cdr3_nt: TGTGCCAGCAGTTCTATCCCAGGGATGACTGATCAGCCCCAGCATTTT
j_call: TRBJ1-5
d_call: NA
v_call: TRBV6-6
clone_size: NA

cdr3_aa: CASNQDRAYEQYF
cdr3_nt: TGTGCCAGTAACCAGGACAGGGCCTACGAGCAGTACTTC
j_call: TRBJ2-7
d_call: TRBD1
v_call: TRBV19
clone_size: NA

cdr3_aa: CASSLALAPETQYF
cdr3_nt: TGTGCCAGCAGCTTGGCACTAGCGCCAGAGACCCAGTACTTC
j_call: TRBJ2-5
d_call: TRBD2
v_call: TRBV5-4
clone_size: NA

cdr3_aa: CASSYLARYGYTF
cdr3_nt: TGTGCCAGCAGCTACCTCGCCCGGTATGGCTACACCTTC
j_call: TRBJ1-2
d_call: NA
v_call: TRBV28
clone_size: NA

cdr3_aa: CASSPPPGETQYF
cdr3_nt: TGTGCCAGCTCACCACCTCCAGGGGAGACCCAGTACTTC
j_call: TRBJ2-5
d_call: NA
v_call: TRBV18
clone_size: NA

cdr3_aa: CASSFGRNTDTQYF
cdr3_nt: TGTGCCAGCAGCTTCGGGAGGAACACAGATACGCAGTATTTT
j_call: TRBJ2-3
d_call: TRBD2
v_call: TRBV5-6
clone_size: NA

cdr3_aa: CASSQDGDYLYRYTF
cdr3_nt: TGCGCCAGCAGCCAAGATGGGGACTACCTCTATCGCTACACCTTC
j_call: TRBJ1-2
d_call: NA
v_call: TRBV4-3
clone_size: NA

cdr3_aa: CASSPTVGVFYEQYF
cdr3_nt: TGTGCCAGCAGCCCGACAGTGGGAGTTTTCTACGAGCAGTACTTC
j_call: TRBJ2-7
d_call: NA
v_call: TRBV6-5
clone_size: NA

cdr3_aa: CASSRQVMNTEAFF
cdr3_nt: TGTGCCAGCAGTAGACAGGTGATGAACACTGAAGCTTTCTTT
j_call: TRBJ1-1
d_call: NA
v_call: TRBV6-5
clone_size: once

cdr3_aa: CASPNRASGVYNEQFF
cdr3_nt: TGCGCCAGCCCCAATCGGGCTAGCGGAGTATACAATGAGCAGTTCTTC
j_call: TRBJ2-1
d_call: TRBD2
v_call: TRBV5-1
clone_size: NA

cdr3_aa: CATMKTGDYGYTF
cdr3_nt: TGTGCCACCATGAAGACAGGAGACTATGGCTACACCTTC
j_call: TRBJ1-2
d_call: NA
v_call: TRBV10-3
clone_size: NA

cdr3_aa: CASSGTPTGLGSPLHF
cdr3_nt: TGTGCCAGCAGTGGAACCCCCACAGGGCTAGGTTCACCCCTCCACTTT
j_call: TRBJ1-6
d_call: NA
v_call: TRBV2
clone_size: NA

cdr3_aa: CASSPSRSNEKLFF
cdr3_nt: TGTGCCAGCAGCCCCAGTCGGTCGAATGAAAAACTGTTTTTT
j_call: TRBJ1-4
d_call: NA
v_call: TRBV7-9
clone_size: NA

cdr3_aa: CASSPQGGETYNEQFF
cdr3_nt: TGCGCCAGCAGCCCACAGGGCGGGGAGACCTACAATGAGCAGTTCTTC
j_call: TRBJ2-1
d_call: NA
v_call: TRBV5-1
clone_size: once

cdr3_aa: CASSPKRGEVETQYF
cdr3_nt: TGTGCCAGCTCACCGAAGCGGGGGGAAGTGGAGACCCAGTACTTC
j_call: TRBJ2-5
d_call: TRBD2
v_call: TRBV18
clone_size: NA

cdr3_aa: CASSLGGGNTEAFF
cdr3_nt: TGTGCCAGCAGCTTAGGGGGTGGAAACACTGAAGCTTTCTTT
j_call: TRBJ1-1
d_call: NA
v_call: TRBV7-2
clone_size: NA

cdr3_aa: CASSPLTGATSGANVLTF
cdr3_nt: TGTGCCAGCAGCCCACTGACAGGGGCGACCTCTGGGGCCAACGTCCTGACTTTC
j_call: TRBJ2-6
d_call: TRBD1
v_call: TRBV9
clone_size: NA

cdr3_aa: CAISESRQGIQETQYF
cdr3_nt: TGTGCCATCAGTGAGTCGAGACAGGGGATCCAAGAGACCCAGTACTTC
j_call: TRBJ2-5
d_call: TRBD1
v_call: TRBV10-3
clone_size: NA

cdr3_aa: CAWSVQYKDTQYF
cdr3_nt: TGTGCCTGGAGTGTACAGTATAAAGATACGCAGTATTTT
j_call: TRBJ2-3
d_call: NA
v_call: TRBV30
clone_size: NA

cdr3_aa: CASSEGGSPELRGYTF
cdr3_nt: TGTGCCAGCAGTGAAGGTGGCAGTCCGGAGCTTCGGGGCTACACCTTC
j_call: TRBJ1-2
d_call: NA
v_call: TRBV6-1
clone_size: once

cdr3_aa: CASSETGGTNSPLHF
cdr3_nt: TGTGCCAGCAGCGAGACAGGGGGCACGAATTCACCCCTCCACTTT
j_call: TRBJ1-6
d_call: TRBD1
v_call: TRBV7-3
clone_size: NA

cdr3_aa: CASSQDSNIQYF
cdr3_nt: TGTGCCAGCAGCCAAGACTCGAACATTCAGTACTTC
j_call: TRBJ2-4
d_call: NA
v_call: TRBV7-2
clone_size: NA

cdr3_aa: CASSLDRGGGGNQPQHF
cdr3_nt: TGTGCCAGCAGCTTAGATAGGGGTGGAGGAGGCAATCAGCCCCAGCATTTT
j_call: TRBJ1-5
d_call: NA
v_call: TRBV11-3
clone_size: once

cdr3_aa: CAWSGGTSYEQYF
cdr3_nt: TGTGCCTGGAGCGGGGGGACCTCCTACGAGCAGTACTTC
j_call: TRBJ2-7
d_call: TRBD2
v_call: TRBV30
clone_size: NA

cdr3_aa: CASSEFTGGPNQPQHF
cdr3_nt: TGCGCCAGCAGTGAGTTTACAGGGGGACCCAATCAGCCCCAGCATTTT
j_call: TRBJ1-5
d_call: TRBD1
v_call: TRBV10-1
clone_size: NA

cdr3_aa: CASSLTGTLYEQYF
cdr3_nt: TGTGCCAGCAGCCTAACCGGGACTTTGTACGAGCAGTACTTC
j_call: TRBJ2-7
d_call: NA
v_call: TRBV7-2
clone_size: NA

cdr3_aa: CASSERQLYEQYF
cdr3_nt: TGTGCCAGCAGTGAAAGGCAGCTTTACGAGCAGTACTTC
j_call: TRBJ2-7
d_call: NA
v_call: TRBV2
clone_size: NA

cdr3_aa: CASSPLAGLQETQYF
cdr3_nt: TGTGCCAGCAGCCCTCTAGCGGGTTTACAAGAGACCCAGTACTTC
j_call: TRBJ2-5
d_call: TRBD2
v_call: TRBV11-2
clone_size: once

cdr3_aa: CASSPMGGAPGQYF
cdr3_nt: TGTGCCAGCTCACCAATGGGGGGGGCCCCGGGTCAGTATTTT
j_call: TRBJ2-3
d_call: NA
v_call: TRBV18
clone_size: NA

cdr3_aa: CASRQTPRIYEQYF
cdr3_nt: TGTGCCAGCAGACAAACCCCCCGAATCTACGAGCAGTACTTC
j_call: TRBJ2-7
d_call: NA
v_call: TRBV2
clone_size: NA

cdr3_aa: CASRTGQGKVNEQYF
cdr3_nt: TGTGCCAGCAGGACGGGACAGGGGAAAGTGAACGAGCAGTACTTC
j_call: TRBJ2-7
d_call: TRBD1
v_call: TRBV2
clone_size: NA

cdr3_aa: CASSYSTGASYNEQFF
cdr3_nt: TGTGCCAGCAGTTACTCGACAGGGGCGAGTTACAATGAGCAGTTCTTC
j_call: TRBJ2-1
d_call: TRBD1
v_call: TRBV6-6
clone_size: NA

cdr3_aa: CASSQTVTTLHF
cdr3_nt: TGTGCCAGCAGCCAGACAGTAACGACCCTCCACTTT
j_call: TRBJ1-6
d_call: NA
v_call: TRBV28
clone_size: once

cdr3_aa: CASGSDTQYF
cdr3_nt: TGTGCCAGCGGTTCAGATACGCAGTATTTT
j_call: TRBJ2-3
d_call: NA
v_call: TRBV6-5
clone_size: NA

cdr3_aa: CASRPGTSGDYTF
cdr3_nt: TGTGCCAGCAGACCCGGGACGTCGGGAGACTACACCTTC
j_call: TRBJ1-2
d_call: NA
v_call: TRBV25-1
clone_size: few

cdr3_aa: CASSGPGPYEQYF
cdr3_nt: TGTGCCAGCAGTGGGCCCGGGCCCTACGAGCAGTACTTC
j_call: TRBJ2-7
d_call: NA
v_call: TRBV2
clone_size: NA

cdr3_aa: CAWSVLRTSGRTDTQYF
cdr3_nt: TGTGCCTGGAGTGTACTCCGGACTAGCGGGAGGACAGATACGCAGTATTTT
j_call: TRBJ2-3
d_call: TRBD2
v_call: TRBV30
clone_size: NA